This TCR beta chain was sequenced for a study of cytomegalovirus exposure and HLA in healthy donors. Study results and caveats: In a later analysis, donors in an Asian-associated ancestry cluster reportedly had fewer N-insertions in productive TCRs than the cohort mean. Immune exposure was documented only through CMV serostatus. It was likely that a cluster of highly shared sequence variants was a sequencing artifact.

Looked up from germline, CDR1 is SNHLY and CDR2 is FYNNEI. V dropped 0 bases and J dropped 6 bases, with 4 bases sitting between them. CDR3 length: 12 amino acids. Comment on this clone: The antigen is not known.

The PCR used 60 Vbeta and 13 Jbeta primers. Authors' methods: About 10 million shared chains were among the roughly 78 million unique TCR beta chains that a later analysis counted. Some clones are missing from TCRdb's copy, which holds only in-frame ones; the method was immunoSEQ multiplex PCR. V, J and clone size are those of that table, while D and trimming were read from the DNA. Of about 110,000 clones in the sample, over 60% were seen once. This chain links TRBV2 with TRBJ2-3; no clear D. The sample consisted of PBMCs. The sequence derives from a woman aged 55-69 years in good health and CMV-seropositive. The CDR3 region has the DNA TGTGCCAGCAGTGAAGCGCGGGATACGCAGTATTTT. This translates into CASSEARDTQYF.